This TCR beta chain stems from a study of blood T cell repertoires in COVID-19 (dated by TCRdb to about 2020). Regarding the complete study: Samples covering the acute and convalescent phases of COVID-19 were provided by collaborators in the United States, Italy and Spain. The material from the prospective study consisted of cDNA or gDNA derived from T cells, B-cell-depleted T cells, or PBMCs. The dataset comprised deeply sampled blood TCRbeta repertoires from subjects exposed to, actively infected with, or recovered from COVID-19. The repertoires were released in a freely available public database meant as a resource for research on the immune response to SARS-CoV-2. Samples came from the ongoing ImmuneRACE study (first 160 participants) plus 1,254 subjects from 6 global collaborators. Nearly every sample came with metadata listing a de-identified subject ID, COVID-19 status, age in years and sex. Where available, HLA class I and class II types were taken from metadata supplied by the sample provider and were not determined by assay-based typing.

The junction shows trimming of 7 bases on V and 4 bases on J, and the gene matches do not reach 5 bases of it. CDR3 length: 13 amino acids, cysteine to phenylalanine. The DNA shown is the 39-base CDR3, in frame from base 1. The CDR1 and CDR2 encoded by the germline V gene are MNHEY and SVGAGI. This clone was seen only once. Its antigen target is currently unknown. No base qualities exist here, and no much larger clone lies one base off it. In the prospective study, participants were 18 to 89 years old, resided in fewer than 25 geographic areas of the United States, and were enrolled through a virtual design. To assign participants to cohorts, the prospective study relied on clinical history that participants themselves reported in a screening survey and a study questionnaire. Mobile phlebotomists in the prospective study collected whole blood, serum and a nasopharyngeal or oropharyngeal swab from every participant. Over a roughly 2-month period, participants in the prospective study had the option of providing additional blood draws and questionnaires. Before DNA extraction, blood samples from the prospective study were shipped at room temperature or frozen.

The immunoSEQ Assay, a bias-controlled multiplex PCR, was used to amplify TCRbeta CDR3 regions from genomic DNA. In the paper's pipeline: Nucleated cell counts per sample were estimated from amplification of reference gene primers within the assay. To quantify the absolute abundance of each unique TCRbeta CDR3 rearrangement, sequence reads were collapsed and filtered. For each sample, productive Simpson clonality was calculated as the square root of Simpson's diversity index across productive rearrangements. TCRdb provides this immuneACCESS table in a form limited to in-frame rearrangements. Some clones are lacking; in checked studies, under half of them reflect an unresolved V gene, and why the rest are absent is not known. V, J and clone size were drawn from that table, and D and trimming were deduced from the DNA. This sample comprises about 160,000 clones, roughly 80% of them detected only once. About 5.3% of the sample is in the top ten clones.

Overall results and qualifications from the work: How much clinical and demographic metadata was included differed by source and by participant, and the metadata was provided uncurated.

This TCR was sampled from a woman in her thirties or forties with acute COVID-19. This receptor chain uses TRBV6-5 and TRBJ2-5; 8 bases in the middle match TRBD1. What was sequenced was PBMCs or T cells enriched from blood (not recorded which). The CDR3 is CASTGRGRETQYF. Read as DNA, the sequence is TGTGCCAGCACGGGCAGGGGGCGAGAGACCCAGTACTTC.